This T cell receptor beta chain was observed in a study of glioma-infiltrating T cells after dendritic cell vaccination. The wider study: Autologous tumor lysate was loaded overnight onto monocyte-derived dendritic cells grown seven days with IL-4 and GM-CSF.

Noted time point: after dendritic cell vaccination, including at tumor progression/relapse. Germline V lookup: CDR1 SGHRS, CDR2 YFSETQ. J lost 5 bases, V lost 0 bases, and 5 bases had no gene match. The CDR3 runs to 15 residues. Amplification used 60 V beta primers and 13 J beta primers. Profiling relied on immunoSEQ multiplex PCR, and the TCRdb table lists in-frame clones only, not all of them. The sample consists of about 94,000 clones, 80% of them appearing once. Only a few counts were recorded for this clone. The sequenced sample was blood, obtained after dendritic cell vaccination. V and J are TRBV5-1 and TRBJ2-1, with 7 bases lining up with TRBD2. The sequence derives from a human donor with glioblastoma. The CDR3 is CASSLGLAENNEQFF. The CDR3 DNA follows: TGCGCCAGCAGCTTGGGTCTAGCGGAAAACAATGAGCAGTTCTTC.